These 29 T cell receptor beta chains came from one sample sequenced in a study of T cells in Graves' hyperthyroidism and ophthalmopathy. Amplified TCR beta CDR3 regions came from RNA transcripts. TCR CDR3 regions were first amplified by RT-PCR with HTBI primers. Each CDR3 protein gets one entry after TCRdb re-called the multiplex PCR reads with MiXCR. The sample records hundreds of thousands of distinct CDR3 sequences, roughly 13% being singletons. Sequenced input: blood. These receptors all stem from a woman aged 25-40 years with Graves' hyperthyroidism.

Only a few counts were recorded for this clonotype. The junction and the germline gene differ at one end; a read error may be behind it. The chain has TRBV7-7 and TRBJ2-3; TRBD1 aligns across 7 bases. Germline-derived CDR1 and CDR2 are SSHAT and FNYEAQ (reference sequence). The CDR3 runs to 15 residues. Written as DNA, the CDR3 is TGTGCTAGCAGCTTACTCGACAGGGACGGGGATACGCAGTATTTT. Translated: CASSLLDRDGDTQYF.

This clonotype was counted only a few times. The J gene is TRBJ2-7, the V gene TRBV4-1; D unclear. V lost 2 bases and J 6 bases, leaving 11 bases between the germline ends. The CDR3 length is 13 residues. Germline values: CDR1 MGHRA, CDR2 YSYEKL. The CDR3 reads CASSQYYVSEQYF. CDR3 coding DNA: TGCGCCAGCAGCCAATACTACGTGAGCGAGCAGTACTTC.

This clonotype has more than one count but fewer than ten. The chain carries TRBV4-2 and TRBJ2-5, with 7 positions matching TRBD2. This CDR3 is 15 amino acids long. The germline CDR1 and CDR2 sequences are LGHNA and YNFKEQ. Trimming removed 0 bases from V and 4 bases from J; junction bases left unmatched: 5. The CDR3 spells CASSQEGGNRETQYF. As DNA, the CDR3 is TGTGCCAGCAGCCAAGAGGGGGGGAATCGAGAGACCCAGTACTTC.

In this sample, this clonotype turned up many times. The V gene is TRBV20-1, the J gene TRBJ2-1, with D unresolved. V lost 6 bases and J 8 bases, leaving 14 bases between the germline ends. In germline, CDR1 is DFQATT, CDR2 SNEGSKA (reference sequence). The CDR3 runs to 12 residues. CDR3 protein: CSAPPLGHEQFF. The CDR3, as DNA: TGCAGTGCCCCCCCCTTGGGCCATGAGCAGTTCTTC.

This clonotype was counted ten times or more. The rearrangement uses TRBV7-2 and TRBJ2-3; TRBD2 aligns across 15 bases. V lost 5 bases, J lost 0 bases, and 9 bases stayed unmatched. CDR1 and CDR2 (germline): SGHTA, FQGNSA. CDR3 length: 19 residues. CDR3 DNA sequence: TGTGCCAGCAGCCCCCGGACTAGCGGGAGGGGTGGGAGCACAGATACGCAGTATTTT. Its translation: CASSPRTSGRGGSTDTQYF.

The chain recombines TRBV11-2 with TRBJ2-2; 9 nucleotides agree with TRBD2. The V and J ends lost 5 bases and 1 base, in that order; junction bases with no gene match: 2. CDR3 length: 15 residues. CDR1 and CDR2 from the germline V gene are SGHAT and FQNNGV. The CDR3 DNA sequence: TGTGCCAGCAGCCAAGCGGGAGGGAACACCGGGGAGCTGTTTTTT. It translates to CASSQAGGNTGELFF.

This clonotype has ten or more counts. J is TRBJ1-4 and V is TRBV25-1; 7 bases are shared with TRBD1. The CDR3 extends over 15 amino acids. The germline V gene encodes CDR1 MGHDK and CDR2 SYGVNS. Trimming cost V 1 base and J 6 bases; bases outside gene matches: 5. The CDR3 sequence: CASSEWGTADEKLFF. In nucleotides, the CDR3 is TGTGCCAGCAGTGAATGGGGGACAGCCGATGAAAAACTGTTTTTT. Drawing the rest from reference TRBV25-1 and TRBJ1-4, the complete variable domain is EADIYQTPRYLVIGTGKKITLECSQTMGHDKMYWYQQDPGMELHLIHYSYGVNSTEKGDLSSESTVSRIRTEHFPLTLESARPSHTSQYLCASSEWGTADEKLFFGSGTQLSVL.

This clonotype showed up just a few times. The chain's CDR3 is CASSSNLYRTSGRRTGELFF. The CDR3 bases are TGTGCCAGCAGCTCGAATCTCTACCGGACTAGCGGGAGAAGAACCGGGGAGCTGTTTTTT. The rearrangement joins TRBV7-9 to TRBJ2-2, with 13 bases fitting TRBD2. V shed 4 bases, J shed 5 bases, and the junction held 16 bases outside the gene matches. CDR1 and CDR2 (germline): SEHNR, FQNEAQ (reference sequence). CDR3 length: 20 amino acids. Based on the CDR3 plus reference TRBV7-9 and TRBJ2-2, the full variable domain is DTGVSQNPRHKITKRGQNVTFRCDPISEHNRLYWYRQTLGQGPEFLTYFQNEAQLEKSRLLSDRFSAERPKGSFSTLEIQRTEQGDSAMYLCASSSNLYRTSGRRTGELFFGEGSRLTVL.

Many counts were recorded for this clonotype. The V gene is TRBV25-1, the J gene TRBJ2-5, with D perhaps being TRBD1 or TRBD2 (6 bases each). Germline CDR1 MGHDK, CDR2 SYGVNS. V lost 1 base and J lost 2, with 8 bases in between. CDR3 size: 14 residues. CDR3 nucleotide sequence: TGTGCCAGCAGTGAATTAGGGGGGCAAGAGACCCAGTACTTC. Protein: CASSELGGQETQYF.

This clonotype was seen only a few times. The chain uses TRBV6-1 and TRBJ1-2; a possible D gene is TRBD1 (5 bases). The CDR3 is 12 amino acids. Trimming took off 2 bases at V and 8 bases at J, with 9 bases between the two ends. The germline gives CDR1 MNHNS, CDR2 SASEGT. Written as DNA, the CDR3 is TGTGCCAGCAGTGAATACGGGGGGGGCTACACCTTC. It specifies CASSEYGGGYTF.

With regard to this clonotype: This sequence may be a read error, since a much larger clone differs from it by one base. The chain has TRBV12-3 or TRBV12-4 and TRBJ2-1, with 10 bases identical to TRBD2. Losses at the gene ends were 6 bases for V and 7 bases for J; bases not matched to a gene: 9. The CDR3 runs to 15 residues. The CDR3 loop reads CASRQPSGSENEQFF. The CDR3 DNA sequence: TGTGCCAGCAGACAACCTAGCGGGAGTGAGAATGAGCAGTTCTTC.

This clonotype occurred many times. The J gene is TRBJ1-5, the V gene TRBV7-6, with no clear D. The CDR3 totals 13 residues. V was pared by 5 bases and J by 5 bases, with 10 bases between. Germline V gene data show CDR1 as SGHVS and CDR2 as FNYEAQ. The DNA for the CDR3 is TGTGCCAGCAGCCCTTTCGAGGATCAGCCCCAGCATTTT. It translates to CASSPFEDQPQHF.

This clonotype was counted ten times or more. The chain recombines TRBV29-1 with TRBJ2-3; D is perhaps TRBD1 or TRBD2 (5 bases each). The CDR3 runs to 14 residues. Trimming stripped 3 bases from V and 1 base from J, with 11 bases between. Germline-derived CDR1 and CDR2 are SQVTM and ANQGSEA. The CDR3 is CSVDGTAGTDTQYF. For the CDR3, the DNA is TGCAGCGTTGATGGGACGGCGGGCACAGATACGCAGTATTTT.

The sample holds many counts of this clonotype. The chain uses TRBV28 and TRBJ2-1; no definite D call. Trimming took off 5 bases at V and 9 bases at J, with 14 bases between the two ends. Germline lookup yields CDR1 MDHEN and CDR2 SYDVKM. CDR3 length equals 13 residues. The CDR3 here is CASSPRPPTEQFF. DNA of the CDR3: TGTGCCAGCAGTCCCCGACCACCAACTGAGCAGTTCTTC. Filled out from reference TRBV28 and TRBJ2-1, the complete variable domain reads DVKVTQSSRYLVKRTGEKVFLECVQDMDHENMFWYRQDPGLGLRLIYFSYDVKMKEKGDIPEGYSVSREKKERFSLILESASTNQTSMYLCASSPRPPTEQFFGPGTRLTVL.

The table lists this clonotype with many counts. The chain has TRBV11-3 and TRBJ2-3; no clear D gene. The CDR3 has 15 amino acids. V was trimmed by 4 bases and J by 7 bases, leaving 18 bases between them. CDR1 SGHNT and CDR2 YENEEA come from the germline V gene. The CDR3 bases are TGTGCCAGCAGCTCACAACCCAAACGGTGGAATACGCAGTATTTT. This gives the protein CASSSQPKRWNTQYF.

This chain joins TRBV19 and TRBJ1-1, with D perhaps matching TRBD1 (6 bases). There are 14 residues in the CDR3. Germline CDR1 LNHDA, CDR2 SQIVND (reference sequence). The V end lost 5 bases, the J end lost 5 bases, and 15 bases lay between the germline ends. CDR3: CASSPRPGVTEAFF. CDR3 coding DNA: TGTGCCAGTAGTCCGCGACCAGGGGTAACTGAAGCTTTCTTT.

This clonotype has ten or more counts. The J gene is TRBJ2-1, the V gene TRBV12-3 or TRBV12-4, with TRBD2 identical over 12 bases. CDR3 length: 16 residues. J gave up 10 bases and V 8 bases, and 15 bases lay outside the gene matches. CDR3 region: CASDSLAGGPAGEQFF. In DNA, the CDR3 is TGTGCCAGCGACTCGCTAGCGGGAGGGCCGGCGGGGGAGCAGTTCTTC.

The table lists this clonotype with many counts. V usage is TRBV12-3 or TRBV12-4 and J usage is TRBJ1-1; D unclear. The ends were cut back, 10 bases at V and 1 base at J, with 7 bases in the middle. CDR3 length equals 11 residues. CDR3 loop: CAIYWNTEAFF. For the CDR3, the DNA is TGTGCCATATACTGGAACACTGAAGCTTTCTTT.

This clonotype was found a few times. V and J are TRBV6-1 and TRBJ2-3; 10 nucleotides line up with TRBD1. The CDR3 is made up of 16 amino acids. The germline CDR1 and CDR2 sequences are MNHNS and SASEGT. V trimming: 2 bases; J trimming: 4 bases; junction bases outside the gene matches: 6. For the CDR3, the DNA is TGTGCCAGCAGTGAATGGGACAGGGGAGGCGCAGATACGCAGTATTTT. This sequence encodes CASSEWDRGGADTQYF.

The chain's CDR3 is CASSHVWKTNEQFF. As DNA, the CDR3 is TGCGCCAGCAGCCATGTCTGGAAGACCAATGAGCAGTTCTTC. The chain employs TRBV4-1 and TRBJ2-1; D call uncertain. Germline CDR1 is MGHRA and CDR2 is YSYEKL. The CDR3 contains 14 residues. V lost 3 bases and J lost 6, with 12 bases in between.

This clonotype has only a few counts. J is TRBJ1-1 and V is TRBV28; possibly TRBD1 for D (5 bases). This CDR3 spans 11 amino acids. V was clipped by 7 bases and J by 7 bases, with 10 bases between them. Germline V gives CDR1 MDHEN, CDR2 SYDVKM. The DNA of the CDR3 is TGTGCCAGCATAGGGGTTTTTGAAGCTTTCTTT. Amino acid sequence: CASIGVFEAFF.

This clonotype was counted ten times or more. J is TRBJ2-5 and V is TRBV24-1; D perhaps matches TRBD2 (5 bases). V shed 2 bases and J shed 2 bases, with 11 bases lying between them. Germline V gene lookup returns CDR1 KGHDR and CDR2 SFDVKD. The CDR3 runs 15 residues. The CDR3 DNA follows: TGTGCCACCAGTGATTCCCGGACGGGACAAGAGACCCAGTACTTC. This translates into CATSDSRTGQETQYF.

This clonotype was counted ten times or more. The rearrangement links TRBV6-6 to TRBJ1-1; D possibly corresponds to TRBD1 (5 bases). Germline V gene data show CDR1 as MNHNY and CDR2 as SVGAGI (reference sequence). The CDR3 has 13 amino acids. V lost 2 bases and J 4 bases, leaving 8 bases between the germline ends. In DNA form, the CDR3 reads TGTGCCAGCAGTTACGGGGCGAGCACTGAAGCTTTCTTT. This encodes CASSYGASTEAFF.

This clonotype has just a few counts. A read error may account for a junction end that differs from germline. The chain employs TRBV12-3 or TRBV12-4 and TRBJ2-2, with 11 nucleotides matching TRBD2. The CDR3 loop spans 16 amino acids. The CDR3 coding sequence is TGTGCCAGCAGTTTTACTAGCGGGAGTTTTACCGGGGGGCTGTTTTTT. Protein product: CASSFTSGSFTGGLFF.

The chain employs TRBV27 and TRBJ1-1; D gene uncertain. The CDR3 has 17 amino acids. Germline V gene lookup returns CDR1 MNHEY and CDR2 SMNVEV (reference sequence). The ends were cut back, 5 bases at V and 0 bases at J, with 19 bases in the middle. For the CDR3, the DNA is TGTGCCAGCAGTGTCCGTCCTCGTCACACCATGAACACTGAAGCTTTCTTT. This gives the protein CASSVRPRHTMNTEAFF.

The rearrangement joins TRBV9 to TRBJ2-7; TRBD1 might be the D (5 bases). The germline CDR1 and CDR2 sequences are SGDLS and YYNGEE. This CDR3 has 14 amino acids. V lost 0 bases, J lost 1 base, and 8 bases lay in between. This CDR3 reads CASSVGGLSYEQYF. CDR3 coding DNA: TGTGCCAGCAGCGTAGGGGGCCTTTCCTACGAGCAGTACTTC.

This clonotype was detected a few times. The rearrangement links TRBV29-1 to TRBJ2-7; TRBD1 or TRBD2 may be the D gene (6 bases each). V lost 3 bases and J 6 bases, leaving 12 bases between the germline ends. The CDR3 totals 12 residues. From germline, CDR1 is SQVTM and CDR2 ANQGSEA. This CDR3 reads CSVDGGGSEQYF. DNA of the CDR3: TGCAGCGTTGACGGGGGCGGATCCGAGCAGTACTTC.

This clonotype was found many times. This chain uses TRBV27 with TRBJ2-3, with TRBD2 as a possible D gene (5 bases). Germline V gene lookup returns CDR1 MNHEY and CDR2 SMNVEV (reference sequence). The germline V and J ends were trimmed by 0 bases and 0 bases, with 7 bases remaining between them. The CDR3 covers 15 residues. CDR3 in DNA: TGTGCCAGCAGTTTATCTCAGCGGAGCACAGATACGCAGTATTTT. This translates into CASSLSQRSTDTQYF.

In its sample, this clonotype was seen many times. This chain uses TRBV10-3 with TRBJ1-4; D gene unclear. Germline CDR1 reads ENHRY; CDR2 reads SYGVKD. Trimming stripped 6 bases from V and 2 bases from J, with 13 bases between. The CDR3 has 15 amino acids. CDR3 coding DNA: TGTGCCATCAGACCCGATTTGGGGACTAATGAAAAACTGTTTTTT. The encoded protein is CAIRPDLGTNEKLFF.